These 2 T cell receptor beta chains were sequenced from one sample in a study of patients and donors after allogeneic stem cell transplantation. TCRdb reprocessed the RT-PCR reads via MiXCR and lists one record per CDR3 protein. Seen here are 920,000 or so distinct CDR3 sequences, 18% observed once, and the top ten hold around 6%. Sequences were obtained from blood, either unsorted or a sorted T cell fraction (not recorded which). The receptor source for this set is a human donor who was either an allogeneic HSCT recipient or a stem cell or donor lymphocyte infusion donor (not recorded which). It is not recorded whose cells these are; they may come from a transplant donor.

The sample holds a few counts of this clonotype. V gene TRBV29-1 combines with J gene TRBJ2-4; D is ambiguous. The germline V gene encodes CDR1 SQVTM and CDR2 ANQGSEA. CDR3 length: 14 residues. V gave up 6 bases and J gave up 0 bases, with 12 bases separating them. CDR3 region: CSVIPELAKNIQYF. In nucleotides, the CDR3 is TGCAGCGTGATCCCCGAACTAGCCAAAAACATTCAGTACTTC.

This clonotype was seen a few times. The V and J genes are TRBV16 and TRBJ1-5; D unclear. The length of the CDR3 is 15 residues. V was clipped by 0 bases and J by 5 bases, with 11 bases between them. Germline CDR1 reads KGHSY; CDR2 reads FQNENV. The CDR3, as DNA: TGTGCCAGCAGCCAATCCGGCACCCGTTATCAGCCCCAGCATTTT. Its protein is CASSQSGTRYQPQHF.